This T cell receptor (beta chain) was sequenced for a study of cytomegalovirus exposure and HLA in healthy donors. Study-wide background: In terms of ancestry, the Caucasian-associated cluster contained around four fifths of the approximately 430 genotyped donors.

Regarding this clone: Its specificity is unknown.

PCR involved 60 Vbeta and 13 Jbeta primers. Using immunoSEQ multiplex PCR, the repertoire was profiled, and TCRdb retains in-frame clones only, with some absent. The data hold about 99,000 clones, with about 9.4% observed a single time. Study-level findings and limits: Trimming of TCR beta V- and J-genes showed a link, identified in a later analysis, to a missense DCLRE1C variant. The CMV antigen specificity of a few CMV-associated chains was confirmed through in vitro analysis.

This receptor was identified in a man aged 35 to 55 in good health and CMV-seropositive. Specimen: PBMCs.

The CDR3 here is CATSRQREGVEQFF. The CDR3, as DNA: TGTGCCACCAGCAGACAGCGGGAGGGTGTTGAGCAGTTCTTC. This chain connects TRBV15 to TRBJ2-1; 10 nucleotides align to TRBD2. The CDR3 is made up of 14 amino acids. In germline, CDR1 is LNHNV, CDR2 YYDKDF (reference sequence). V was clipped by 2 bases and J by 9 bases; unmatched bases: 4.